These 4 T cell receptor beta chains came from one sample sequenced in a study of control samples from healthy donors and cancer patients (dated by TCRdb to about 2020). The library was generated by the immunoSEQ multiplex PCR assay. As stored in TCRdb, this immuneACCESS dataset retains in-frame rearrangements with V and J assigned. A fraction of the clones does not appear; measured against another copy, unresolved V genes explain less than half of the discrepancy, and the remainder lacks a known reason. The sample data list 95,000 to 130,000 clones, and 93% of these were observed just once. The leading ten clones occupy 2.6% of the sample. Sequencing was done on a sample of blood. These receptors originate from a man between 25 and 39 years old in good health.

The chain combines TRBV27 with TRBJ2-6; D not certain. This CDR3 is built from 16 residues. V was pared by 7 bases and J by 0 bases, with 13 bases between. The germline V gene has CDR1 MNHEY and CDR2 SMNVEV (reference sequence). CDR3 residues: CASKPLGLSGANVLTF. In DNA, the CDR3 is TGTGCCAGCAAGCCCTTAGGTCTCTCTGGGGCCAACGTCCTGACTTTC.

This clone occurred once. CDR3 loop: CASSKTGGTDTQYF. The CDR3 DNA reads as TGTGCCAGTAGTAAGACAGGGGGCACAGATACGCAGTATTTT. J is TRBJ2-3 and V is TRBV19; 8 bases are shared with TRBD1. Unmatched junction bases numbered 1, after V lost 4 bases and J lost 1 base. This CDR3 is built from 14 residues. Germline values: CDR1 LNHDA, CDR2 SQIVND (reference sequence).

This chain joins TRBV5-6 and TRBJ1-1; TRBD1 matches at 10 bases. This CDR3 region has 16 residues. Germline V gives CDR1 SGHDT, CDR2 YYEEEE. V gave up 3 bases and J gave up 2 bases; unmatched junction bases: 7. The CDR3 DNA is TGTGCCAGCAGCTCTGGGGACAGGGGATACAACACTGAAGCTTTCTTT. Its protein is CASSSGDRGYNTEAFF.

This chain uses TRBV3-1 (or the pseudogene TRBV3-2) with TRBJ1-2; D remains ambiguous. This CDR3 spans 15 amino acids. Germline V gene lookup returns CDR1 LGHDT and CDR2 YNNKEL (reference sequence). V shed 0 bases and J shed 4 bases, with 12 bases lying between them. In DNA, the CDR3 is TGTGCCAGCAGCCAAGATTCATATCGGTCCTATGGCTACACCTTC. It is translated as CASSQDSYRSYGYTF.